This is a list of T cell receptor beta chains from one sample in a study of blood T cell repertoires in COVID-19. Only in-frame clones appear in the TCRdb table, and some are missing; sequencing was by immunoSEQ multiplex PCR. The sample carries about 480,000 clones, approximately 87% recorded once. Sequenced material: PBMCs or T cells enriched from blood (not recorded which). Receptors originate from a woman between 35 and 50 years old who had recovered from COVID-19. The CDR3 runs from the conserved cysteine through the conserved F or W. D genes are given only for firm matches. Size is omitted from some rows. Given values are once, few, many or a class for expanded clones.

j_call	v_call	clone_size	d_call	cdr3_aa	cdr3_nt
TRBJ1-2	TRBV7-8	once	TRBD1	CASSLAHRDRGSHHYGYTF	TGTGCCAGCAGCTTAGCCCACCGGGACAGGGGAAGCCACCACTATGGCTACACCTTC
TRBJ2-7	TRBV12-3/TRBV12-4	.	.	CASSLGSRDEQYF	TGTGCCAGCAGTCTTGGGTCCCGGGACGAGCAGTACTTC
TRBJ1-2	TRBV19	.	.	CASTPPEREGRYTF	TGTGCCAGTACTCCCCCAGAAAGGGAGGGTCGCTACACCTTC
TRBJ2-1	TRBV3-1/TRBV3-2	.	.	CASSPAQGRGEQFF	TGTGCCAGCAGCCCCGCCCAGGGGAGGGGTGAGCAGTTCTTC
TRBJ2-7	TRBV27	.	.	CASSPRKPEYEQYF	TGTGCCAGCAGTCCTAGAAAGCCCGAGTACGAGCAGTACTTC
TRBJ1-1	TRBV7-2	.	.	CASSWGQNTEAFF	TGTGCCAGCAGTTGGGGACAAAACACTGAAGCTTTCTTT
TRBJ1-2	TRBV18	.	.	CASSPEGTPRHYGYTF	TGTGCCAGCTCACCAGAAGGGACACCGAGGCACTATGGCTACACCTTC
TRBJ1-5	TRBV12-5	.	TRBD1	CASGAGQWSNQPQHF	TGTGCTAGTGGCGCGGGACAGTGGAGCAATCAGCCCCAGCATTTT
TRBJ2-7	TRBV7-9	.	TRBD2	CASSLASGEAWYEQYF	TGTGCCAGCAGCTTAGCTAGCGGGGAGGCTTGGTACGAGCAGTACTTC
TRBJ2-2	TRBV5-1	.	TRBD2	CASSLATSGRAVTGELFF	TGCGCCAGCAGCTTGGCCACTAGCGGGAGGGCCGTCACCGGGGAGCTGTTTTTT
TRBJ2-7	TRBV7-2	.	TRBD1	CASSPDRAIREQYF	TGTGCCAGCAGCCCCGACAGGGCCATACGCGAGCAGTACTTC
TRBJ1-1	TRBV25-1	.	.	CASSGIKEDGNTEAFF	TGTGCCAGCAGTGGGATCAAGGAGGACGGGAACACTGAAGCTTTCTTT
TRBJ2-7	TRBV7-9	.	TRBD1	CASAGRGLHEQYF	TGTGCCAGTGCGGGCAGGGGGCTTCACGAGCAGTACTTC
TRBJ2-5	TRBV29-1	.	.	CSVELFLAQYF	TGCAGCGTTGAACTATTCTTGGCCCAGTACTTC
TRBJ1-1	TRBV2	.	.	CASSDLSTEAFF	TGTGCCAGCAGTGATTTGAGCACTGAAGCTTTCTTT
TRBJ1-1	TRBV18	.	TRBD1	CASQGLGQMNTEAFF	TGTGCCAGCCAGGGTTTGGGACAGATGAACACTGAAGCTTTCTTT
TRBJ1-1	TRBV18	.	TRBD1	CASSPNRGQTEAFF	TGTGCCAGCTCACCCAACAGGGGGCAAACTGAAGCTTTCTTT
TRBJ1-1	TRBV27	.	TRBD1	CASRLDRGPYSGTEAFF	TGTGCCAGCAGATTGGACAGGGGCCCCTATTCGGGCACTGAAGCTTTCTTT
TRBJ2-5	TRBV7-8	.	TRBD1	CASSPIPDRGETQYF	TGTGCCAGCAGCCCTATACCGGACAGGGGAGAGACCCAGTACTTC